Following are 16 T cell receptor beta chains from one sample sequenced in a study of tumor-infiltrating lymphocytes in primary liver carcinoma. Starting from 400 to 500 ng of total RNA, TCR beta cDNA was produced with a primer in the constant region. Libraries for TCR beta were built through three nested multiplex PCR rounds, which together made up a slightly modified ARM-PCR procedure. Amplification in the first two PCR rounds was performed using TRBV1-TRBV30 forward primers and a C-beta reverse primer for roughly 9 cycles each. TCRdb used MiXCR to reprocess the multiplex PCR reads, holding one entry per CDR3 protein. The sample yields some 40,000 distinct CDR3 sequences, 60% to 80% seen once. Joint extraction of RNA and DNA used roughly 19-32 mg of bulk tissue that was unsorted. Sequenced: tumor-adjacent normal liver tissue. Every receptor here comes from a man in his forties or fifties with primary liver carcinoma and hepatitis B virus infection.

In the case of this clonotype: This sequence may be a read error, since a much larger clone differs from it by one base. The chain uses TRBV20-1 and TRBJ2-7, with a weak D call TRBD1 (6 bases). The CDR3 is made up of 13 amino acids. The V and J ends lost 6 bases and 5 bases respectively, with 17 bases between them. The germline gives CDR1 DFQATT, CDR2 SNEGSKA (reference sequence). The CDR3 reads CSAPGAGTHEQYF. Written as DNA, the CDR3 is TGCAGTGCCCCAGGGGCAGGGACCCACGAGCAGTACTTC.

Points on this clonotype: At one of its ends the junction is not consistent with the germline gene, which may arise from a read error. The genes are TRBV12-3 or TRBV12-4 and TRBJ2-3; D may be TRBD1 (5 bases). The CDR3 runs to 14 residues. CDR3 in DNA: TGTACCAGCAGGCCTACAGGTTCGGAGGATACGCAGTATTTT. Protein: CTSRPTGSEDTQYF.

The chain uses TRBV12-3 or TRBV12-4 and TRBJ1-5, with TRBD1 as a possible D gene (5 bases). V was shortened by 11 bases and J by 6 bases, with 17 bases between the two germline ends. The CDR3 has 13 amino acids. DNA of the CDR3: TGTGCCGGCCAGGGTTCGGGGACTCAGCCCCAGCATTTT. Its translation: CAGQGSGTQPQHF.

Notes on this clonotype: Its ends do not fully match the called genes, so a read error is possible. J is TRBJ1-2 and V is TRBV6-6, with D perhaps TRBD1 (5 bases). Germline CDR1 and CDR2: MNHNY and SVGAGI (reference sequence). The CDR3 consists of 13 residues. The CDR3 here is CASSSTPGAGYTF. Here the CDR3 DNA reads TGTGCCAGCAGTTCTACGCCCGGGGCGGGCTATACCTTC.

With regard to this clonotype: The junction differs from germline at one of its ends, possibly a read error. The CDR3 nucleotides are TGCAGCGCCATGACATCTGTGACCGGCACTCCCTACGAGCAGTTC. Its translation is CSAMTSVTGTPYEQF. V gene TRBV29-1 combines with J gene TRBJ2-7, with no clear D. Germline CDR1 and CDR2: SQVTM and ANQGSEA. CDR3 length: 15 amino acids.

About this clonotype: The conserved phenylalanine or tryptophan normally closing the CDR3 is absent here, so this likely arose from a read error. This rearrangement joins TRBV5-1 to TRBJ2-7; possible D gene TRBD1, 5 bases. Germline loops: CDR1 SGHRS, CDR2 YFSETQ. This CDR3 region has 13 residues. The V end lost 2 bases, the J end lost 4 bases, and 10 bases lay between the germline ends. The DNA for the CDR3 is TGCGCCAGCAGCTTCGGCAGGGTATACGAGCAGTACTTA. This translates into CASSFGRVYEQYL.

In regard to this clonotype: Germline is not matched at one junction end, which may reflect a read error. This rearrangement joins TRBV6-1 to TRBJ2-4, with TRBD1 matching 8 bases. Per germline, CDR1 MNHNS and CDR2 SASEGT. The CDR3 runs 16 residues. This CDR3 reads CASSVTGGFGKIIQYF. The CDR3 nucleotides are TGTGCCAGCAGTGTCACAGGGGGGTTCGGCAAAATCATTCAGTACTTC.

The chain uses TRBV5-4 and TRBJ2-3; perhaps TRBD2 as D (6 bases). This CDR3 has 16 amino acids. The germline CDR1 and CDR2 sequences are SGHNT and YYREEE (reference sequence). Trimming left V 2 bases short and J 2 bases short, with 15 bases between. This CDR3 reads CASSLLAGGSTDTQYF. CDR3 sequence (DNA): TGTGCCAGCAGCTTACTCGCTGGAGGGTCCACAGATACGCAGTATTTT.

The rearrangement links TRBV29-1 to TRBJ1-1; the D is unclear. The V end was cut by 5 bases, the J end by 1 base, with 17 bases between. CDR3 length equals 15 residues. Germline assignment: CDR1 SQVTM and CDR2 ANQGSEA. CDR3 nucleotides: TGCAGCGTTCGGGTGGGGTTGGGAACGAACACTGAAGCTTTCTTT. The encoded protein is CSVRVGLGTNTEAFF.

In this sample, this clonotype is medium-sized. This sequence joins TRBV4-1 and TRBJ2-7; 7 bases are a match to TRBD1. Germline lookup yields CDR1 MGHRA and CDR2 YSYEKL. The V gene end was trimmed by 4 bases and the J gene end by 0 bases; junction bases not matched to a gene: 6. The CDR3 is made up of 15 amino acids. CDR3: CASSPPDRLSYEQYF. Here the CDR3 DNA reads TGCGCCAGCAGCCCGCCGGACAGGCTCTCCTACGAGCAGTACTTC.

On this clonotype: One end of the junction is discordant with germline, which a read error may explain. The chain recombines TRBV11-1 with TRBJ2-1; D is possibly TRBD2 (5 bases). The CDR3 covers 15 residues. Germline V CDR1 and CDR2: SGHAT, FQDESV (reference sequence). The CDR3 nucleotides read TGTGTCAGCAGCGACTCTAGCTCATCCTTCAATGGGCAGGTCTTC. Translation: CVSSDSSSSFNGQVF.

The CDR3 loop is CASSCGGVHSPLHF. The CDR3, as DNA: TGTGCCAGCAGTTGCGGGGGAGTCCATTCACCCCTCCACTTT. The V gene is TRBV6-5, the J gene TRBJ1-6, with a tentative D call TRBD1 (5 bases). Trimming left V 4 bases short and J 8 bases short, with 12 bases between. CDR3 length equals 14 residues. The germline V gene has CDR1 MNHEY and CDR2 SVGAGI.

A word on this clonotype: A much larger clone lies a single base off, so this may be a read error. This chain connects TRBV20-1 to TRBJ2-3; TRBD2 agrees at 7 bases. V was pared by 7 bases and J by 1 base, with 2 bases of the junction left unmatched. The CDR3 totals 12 residues. Germline values: CDR1 DFQATT, CDR2 SNEGSKA (reference sequence). CDR3 DNA: TGCAGTGTTACTAGCGGCACAGATACGCAGTATTTT. This encodes CSVTSGTDTQYF.

To note about this clonotype: The junction differs from germline at one of its ends, possibly a read error. The chain carries TRBV29-1 and TRBJ2-1, with 15 bases that match TRBD2. This CDR3 has 17 residues. Germline loops: CDR1 SQVTM, CDR2 ANQGSEA. CDR3 coding DNA: TGCAGCGTTGATACAGGACTAGCGGGAGGGCCTAGGAGTGAGCAGTTCTTT. It yields the protein CSVDTGLAGGPRSEQFF.

This chain links TRBV10-3 with TRBJ2-7, with TRBD1 as a possible D gene (6 bases). The CDR3 runs 14 residues. The ends were cut back, 7 bases at V and 6 bases at J, with 19 bases in the middle. CDR1 and CDR2 from the germline V gene are ENHRY and SYGVKD. The CDR3 DNA follows: TGTGCCATCACCCCGACAGGCCTAATAGGCGAGCAGTACTTC. Translated: CAITPTGLIGEQYF.

J is TRBJ2-7 and V is TRBV29-1, with D possibly called TRBD1 or TRBD2 (5 bases each). Trimming took off 7 bases at V and 2 bases at J, with 24 bases between the two ends. There are 16 residues in the CDR3. From germline, CDR1 is SQVTM and CDR2 ANQGSEA. DNA for the CDR3: TGCAGCGCCATGATATCAGGGACCGACACTGCCTACGAGCAGTACTTC. Translating gives CSAMISGTDTAYEQYF.